This T cell receptor (beta chain) was profiled in a study of blood T cell repertoires in COVID-19. Whole-study context: Acute and convalescent COVID-19 samples came from the United States, Italy and Spain. Sample material is recorded as cDNA or gDNA derived from T cells, B-cell-depleted T cells, or PBMCs.

The authors' processing: Amplification of reference gene primers was used by the study to estimate nucleated cell counts. TCRdb's table, derived via immunoSEQ multiplex PCR, lists solely in-frame clones and lacks some. The V and J calls and clone size were taken over from that table, and D and trimming were inferred from the DNA. The top ten hold about 1% of the sample, which has roughly 480,000 clones, 89% seen once. There are 16 residues in the CDR3. The J segment lost 0 bases and the V segment lost 2 bases, leaving 5 bases of the junction unmatched. CDR1 MNHEY and CDR2 SVGAGI come from the germline V gene.

This TCR came from a man younger than 35 with COVID-19, enrolled during active disease. Material for sequencing was peripheral blood. The chain combines TRBV6-5 with TRBJ2-3; TRBD1 matches at 7 bases. CDR3 DNA sequence: TGTGCCAGCAGTTACGCCCCGGACAGGAGCACAGATACGCAGTATTTT. Protein: CASSYAPDRSTDTQYF.